This T cell receptor (beta chain) appears in the sequencing data of a study of blood T cells in healthy people across ages. This CDR3 contains 15 residues. V was shortened by 1 base and J by 4 bases, with 14 bases between the two germline ends. From germline, CDR1 is MGHRA and CDR2 YSYEKL. This clonotype was observed at least ten times. The second PCR ran about 6 to 11 cycles with a sample-barcoded 5' primer and J-beta primers. TCRdb reprocessed the 5' RACE reads via MiXCR and lists one record per CDR3 protein. This table has approximately 1.5 million distinct CDR3 sequences, roughly 32% appearing once.

This receptor was taken from a young woman in good health. The sample comprised blood. The rearrangement uses TRBV4-1 and TRBJ2-7; D might be TRBD1 or TRBD2, each matching 6 bases. CDR3 nucleotide sequence: TGCGCCAGCAGCCAAGTATACGGGGGCGGATACGAGCAGTACTTC. Translated: CASSQVYGGGYEQYF.